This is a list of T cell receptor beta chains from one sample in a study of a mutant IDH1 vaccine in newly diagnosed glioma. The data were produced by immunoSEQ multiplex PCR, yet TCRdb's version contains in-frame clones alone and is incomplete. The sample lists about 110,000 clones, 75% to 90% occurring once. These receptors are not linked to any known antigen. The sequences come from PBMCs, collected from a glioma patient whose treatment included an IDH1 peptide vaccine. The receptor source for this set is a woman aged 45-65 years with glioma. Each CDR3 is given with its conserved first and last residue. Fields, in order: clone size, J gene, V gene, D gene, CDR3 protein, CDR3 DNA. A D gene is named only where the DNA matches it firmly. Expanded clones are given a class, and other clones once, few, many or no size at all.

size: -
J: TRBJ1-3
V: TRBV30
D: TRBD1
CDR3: CAWSVLTGGSGNTIYF
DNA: TGTGCCTGGAGTGTACTGACAGGGGGCTCTGGAAACACCATATATTTT

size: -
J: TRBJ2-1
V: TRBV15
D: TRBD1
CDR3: CATSSPGQGVNERFF
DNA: TGTGCCACCAGCAGTCCGGGACAGGGTGTCAATGAGCGGTTCTTC

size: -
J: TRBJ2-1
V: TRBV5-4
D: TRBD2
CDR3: CASSLALTGLGNEQFF
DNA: TGTGCCAGCAGCTTGGCTCTAACGGGACTAGGCAATGAGCAGTTCTTC

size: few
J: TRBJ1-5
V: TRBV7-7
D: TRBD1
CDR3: CASSLDRGQPQHF
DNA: TGTGCTAGCAGCCTGGACAGGGGACAGCCCCAGCATTTT

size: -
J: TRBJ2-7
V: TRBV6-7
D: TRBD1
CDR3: CASSYGTGYSYEQYF
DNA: TGTGCCAGCAGTTACGGGACAGGCTACTCCTACGAGCAGTACTTC

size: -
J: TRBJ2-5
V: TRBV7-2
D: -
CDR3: CASSLNGRQETQYF
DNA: TGTGCCAGCAGCTTGAACGGGAGACAAGAGACCCAGTACTTC

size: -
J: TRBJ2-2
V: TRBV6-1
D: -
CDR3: CASSVEYRELFF
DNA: TGTGCCAGCAGTGTTGAGTACAGGGAGCTGTTTTTT

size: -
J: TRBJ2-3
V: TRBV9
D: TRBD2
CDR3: CASSHLGGGRTDTQYF
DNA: TGTGCCAGCAGCCATCTTGGGGGCGGGAGGACAGATACGCAGTATTTT

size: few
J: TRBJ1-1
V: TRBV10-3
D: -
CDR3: CAISTGPNTEAFF
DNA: TGTGCCATCAGTACAGGGCCGAACACTGAAGCTTTCTTT

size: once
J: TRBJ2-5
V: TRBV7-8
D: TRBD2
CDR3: CASSWSGRSQETQYF
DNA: TGTGCCAGCAGCTGGAGCGGGAGGTCCCAAGAGACCCAGTACTTC

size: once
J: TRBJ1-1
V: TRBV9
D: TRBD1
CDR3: CASSPGQGYTEAFF
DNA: TGTGCCAGCAGTCCGGGACAGGGTTACACTGAAGCTTTCTTT

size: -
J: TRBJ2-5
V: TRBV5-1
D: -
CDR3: CASTQGVGSETQYF
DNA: TGCGCCAGCACCCAAGGGGTGGGGTCAGAGACCCAGTACTTC

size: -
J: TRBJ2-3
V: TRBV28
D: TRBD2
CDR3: CASSQGTSGRRDTQYF
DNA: TGTGCCAGCAGTCAAGGGACTAGCGGGAGGAGAGATACGCAGTATTTT

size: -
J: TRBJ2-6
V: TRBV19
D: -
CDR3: CASKELGSGGANVLTF
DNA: TGTGCCAGTAAGGAGCTGGGCTCGGGAGGGGCCAACGTCCTGACTTTC

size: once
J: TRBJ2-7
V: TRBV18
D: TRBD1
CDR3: CASSPGTGGTNEQYF
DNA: TGTGCCAGCTCACCCGGGACAGGGGGCACCAACGAGCAGTACTTC

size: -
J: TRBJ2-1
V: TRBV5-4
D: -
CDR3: CASSSLDSSYNEQFF
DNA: TGTGCCAGCAGCTCCCTCGACTCCTCCTACAATGAGCAGTTCTTC

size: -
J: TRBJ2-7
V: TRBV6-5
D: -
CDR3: CASSYFSEQGSYEQYF
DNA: TGTGCCAGCAGTTACTTTTCGGAACAGGGCTCCTACGAGCAGTACTTC

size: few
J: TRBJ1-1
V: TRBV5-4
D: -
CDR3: CASTSNTEAFF
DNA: TGTGCCAGCACCTCCAACACTGAAGCTTTCTTT